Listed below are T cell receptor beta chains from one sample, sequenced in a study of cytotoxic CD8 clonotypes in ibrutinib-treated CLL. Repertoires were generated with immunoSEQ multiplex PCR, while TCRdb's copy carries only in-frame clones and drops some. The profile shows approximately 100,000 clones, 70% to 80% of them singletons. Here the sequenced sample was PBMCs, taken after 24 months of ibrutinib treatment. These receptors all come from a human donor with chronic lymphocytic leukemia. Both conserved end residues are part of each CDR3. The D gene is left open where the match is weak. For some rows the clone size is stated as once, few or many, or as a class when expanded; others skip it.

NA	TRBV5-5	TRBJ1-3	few	CASSIGTEGNTIYF	TGTGCCAGCAGTATCGGGACTGAGGGAAACACCATATATTTT
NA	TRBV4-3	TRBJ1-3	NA	CASSQDYGLRNTIYF	TGCGCCAGCAGCCAAGATTACGGTCTACGAAACACCATATATTTT
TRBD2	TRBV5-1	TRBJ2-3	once	CASSLGGLASTDTQYF	TGCGCCAGCAGCTTGGGGGGACTAGCTTCCACAGATACGCAGTATTTT
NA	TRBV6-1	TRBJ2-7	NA	CASAKGGYEQYF	TGTGCCAGCGCCAAGGGGGGTTACGAGCAGTACTTC
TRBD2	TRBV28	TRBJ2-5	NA	CASTGGGQETQYF	TGTGCCAGCACCGGCGGGGGCCAAGAGACCCAGTACTTC
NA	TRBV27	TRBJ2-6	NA	CASSFLLSGANVLTF	TGTGCCAGCAGTTTTCTCCTTAGTGGGGCCAACGTCCTGACTTTC
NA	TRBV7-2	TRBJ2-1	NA	CASSLASSEGEQFF	TGTGCCAGCAGCTTAGCTTCGTCGGAAGGTGAGCAGTTCTTC
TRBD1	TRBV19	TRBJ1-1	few	CASKRGPLDTEAFF	TGTGCCAGTAAGAGGGGGCCGCTCGACACTGAAGCTTTCTTT
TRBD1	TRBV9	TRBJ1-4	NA	CASSVGDRMGEKLFF	TGTGCCAGCAGCGTAGGGGACAGGATGGGGGAAAAACTGTTTTTT
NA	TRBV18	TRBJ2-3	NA	CASSPREDTQYF	TGTGCCAGCTCACCTCGGGAAGATACGCAGTATTTT
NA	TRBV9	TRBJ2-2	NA	CASSPRGNPYTGELFF	TGTGCCAGCAGCCCTCGGGGGAACCCCTACACCGGGGAGCTGTTTTTT
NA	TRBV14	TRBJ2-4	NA	CASSQDGAKNIQYF	TGTGCCAGCAGCCAAGATGGTGCTAAAAACATTCAGTACTTC
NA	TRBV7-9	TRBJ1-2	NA	CASSLERRGYTF	TGTGCCAGCAGCTTGGAAAGACGTGGCTACACCTTC
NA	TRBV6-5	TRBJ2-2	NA	CASSGWEEVGELFF	TGTGCCAGCAGTGGCTGGGAGGAGGTCGGGGAGCTGTTTTTT
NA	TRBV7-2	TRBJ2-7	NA	CASSLGPSISYEQYF	TGTGCCAGCAGCTTAGGACCCTCAATCTCCTACGAGCAGTACTTC
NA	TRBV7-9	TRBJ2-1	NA	CASSSKRSYNEQFF	TGTGCCAGCAGCTCCAAGCGCTCCTACAATGAGCAGTTCTTC
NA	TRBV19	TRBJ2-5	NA	CASREGTSETQYF	TGTGCCAGTAGGGAGGGGACCTCAGAGACCCAGTACTTC
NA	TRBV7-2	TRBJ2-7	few	CASSFSVGSYEQYF	TGTGCCAGCAGCTTCTCGGTAGGGAGCTACGAGCAGTACTTC
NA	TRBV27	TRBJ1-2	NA	CASSTSGLNYGYTF	TGTGCCAGCAGCACCAGTGGACTGAACTATGGCTACACCTTC
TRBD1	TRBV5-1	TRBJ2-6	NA	CASSSDRDISSGANVLTF	TGCGCCAGCAGCTCAGACAGGGATATTTCCTCTGGGGCCAACGTCCTGACTTTC
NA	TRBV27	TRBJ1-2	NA	CASSPRPQSAGAHYGYTF	TGTGCCAGCAGTCCGAGACCACAGAGCGCAGGGGCCCACTATGGCTACACCTTC
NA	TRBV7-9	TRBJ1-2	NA	CASSFGQSRNYGYTF	TGTGCCAGCAGCTTCGGACAGTCTAGGAACTATGGCTACACCTTC
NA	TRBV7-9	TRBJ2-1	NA	CASNFGGRYEQFF	TGTGCCAGCAACTTTGGGGGCAGATATGAGCAGTTCTTC
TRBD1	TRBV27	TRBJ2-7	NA	CASRSLQGAYEQYF	TGTGCCAGCAGGAGTCTACAGGGGGCCTACGAGCAGTACTTC
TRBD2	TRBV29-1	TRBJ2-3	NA	CSGVLAGGLDTQYF	TGCAGCGGCGTACTAGCGGGAGGGCTCGATACGCAGTATTTT